The subject of this entry is one TCR beta chain. This specimen belongs to a study of PD-L1 blockade in urothelial cancer. Per the germline V gene, CDR1 is GTSNPN and CDR2 is SVGIG (reference sequence). J gave up 1 base and V 5 bases, and 4 bases lay outside the gene matches. The CDR3 is 13 amino acids. The protocol was immunoSEQ multiplex PCR, while the TCRdb copy is restricted to in-frame clones and leaves out a portion. The top ten clones hold approximately 1.3% of a sample with tens of thousands of clones, approximately 80% of them seen once. Indicated time point: pretreatment peripheral blood. The chain recombines TRBV30 with TRBJ1-1; TRBD1 aligns across 7 bases. This sample comprised PBMCs, obtained around atezolizumab (anti-PD-L1) treatment. The sequence derives from a man aged 45-60 years with urothelial cancer. The CDR3 DNA follows: TGTGCCTGGGGGGACAGCAAGAACACTGAAGCTTTCTTT. It translates to CAWGDSKNTEAFF.